This T cell receptor beta chain was found in a study of chemoradiotherapy in HPV16-positive cancers. Looking at the study overall: Candidate HPV-specific clones and shared TCR motifs came from a couple of HPV16-positive patients. Study observations and caveats: The functional HPV-specific definition rests on just a couple of HPV16-positive patients. Candidate HPV-specific clones and E7-related TCR motifs grew in tumor during treatment.

Assay: immunoSEQ multiplex PCR; the TCRdb copy retains only in-frame clones and omits some. In the table there are roughly 17,000 clones, 90% of which are singletons. A note on this clone: Its antigen is undetermined.

Germline lookup yields CDR1 SGHDN and CDR2 FVKESK. The CDR3 runs 16 residues. V was pared by 1 base and J by 0 bases, with 10 bases between. The V and J genes are TRBV14 and TRBJ1-3; no firm D call. The material sequenced was blood, taken from a patient who underwent chemoradiotherapy. The receptor was derived from a human donor with HPV-associated anogenital cancer. The CDR3 coding sequence is TGTGCCAGCAGCCAAGTAGGCGGGAGCTCTGGAAACACCATATATTTT. This encodes CASSQVGGSSGNTIYF.